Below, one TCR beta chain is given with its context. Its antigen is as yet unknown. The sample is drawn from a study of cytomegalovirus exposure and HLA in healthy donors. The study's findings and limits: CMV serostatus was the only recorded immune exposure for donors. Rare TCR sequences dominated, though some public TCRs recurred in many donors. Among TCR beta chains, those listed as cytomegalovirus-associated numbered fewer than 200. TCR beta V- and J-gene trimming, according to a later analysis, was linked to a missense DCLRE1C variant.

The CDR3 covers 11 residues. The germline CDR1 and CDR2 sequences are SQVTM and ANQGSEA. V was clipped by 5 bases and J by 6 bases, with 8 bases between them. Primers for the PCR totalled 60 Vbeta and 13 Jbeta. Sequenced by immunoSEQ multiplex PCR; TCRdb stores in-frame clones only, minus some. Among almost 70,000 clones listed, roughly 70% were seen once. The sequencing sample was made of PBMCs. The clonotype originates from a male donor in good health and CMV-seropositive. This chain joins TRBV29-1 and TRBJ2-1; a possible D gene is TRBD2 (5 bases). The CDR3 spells CSVKRSNEQFF. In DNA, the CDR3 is TGCAGCGTTAAGCGGTCCAATGAGCAGTTCTTC.